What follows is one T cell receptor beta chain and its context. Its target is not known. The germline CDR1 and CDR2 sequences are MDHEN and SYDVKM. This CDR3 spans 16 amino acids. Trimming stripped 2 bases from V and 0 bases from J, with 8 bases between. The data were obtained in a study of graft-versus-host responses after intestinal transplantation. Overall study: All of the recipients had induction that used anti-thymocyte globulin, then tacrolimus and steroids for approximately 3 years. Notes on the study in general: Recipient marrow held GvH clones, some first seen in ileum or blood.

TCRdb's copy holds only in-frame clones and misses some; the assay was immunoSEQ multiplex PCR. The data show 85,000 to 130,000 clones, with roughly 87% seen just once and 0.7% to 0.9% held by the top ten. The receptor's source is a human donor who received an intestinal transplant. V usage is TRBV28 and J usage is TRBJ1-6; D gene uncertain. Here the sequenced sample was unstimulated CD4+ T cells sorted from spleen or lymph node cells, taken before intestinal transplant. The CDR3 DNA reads TGTGCCAGCAGTTTAGTCCAAAGCTCCTATAATTCACCCCTCCACTTT. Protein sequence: CASSLVQSSYNSPLHF.